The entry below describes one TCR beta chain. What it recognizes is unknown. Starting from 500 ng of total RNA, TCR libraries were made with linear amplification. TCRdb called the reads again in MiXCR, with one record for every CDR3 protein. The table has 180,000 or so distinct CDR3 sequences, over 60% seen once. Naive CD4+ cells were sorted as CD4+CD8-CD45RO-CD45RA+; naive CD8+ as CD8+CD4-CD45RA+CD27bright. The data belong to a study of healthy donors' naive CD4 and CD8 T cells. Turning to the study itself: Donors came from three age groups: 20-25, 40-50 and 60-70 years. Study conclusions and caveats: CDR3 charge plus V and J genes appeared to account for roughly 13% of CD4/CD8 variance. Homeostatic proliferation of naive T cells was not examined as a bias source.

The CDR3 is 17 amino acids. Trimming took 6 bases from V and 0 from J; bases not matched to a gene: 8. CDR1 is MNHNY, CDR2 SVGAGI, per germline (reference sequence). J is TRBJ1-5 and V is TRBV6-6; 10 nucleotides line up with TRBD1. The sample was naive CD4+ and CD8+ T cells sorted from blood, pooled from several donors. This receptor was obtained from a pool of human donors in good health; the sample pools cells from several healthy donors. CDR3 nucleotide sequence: TGTGCCAGCAGCCCCGGGACAGGGGCTAATAGCAATCAGCCCCAGCATTTT. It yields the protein CASSPGTGANSNQPQHF.